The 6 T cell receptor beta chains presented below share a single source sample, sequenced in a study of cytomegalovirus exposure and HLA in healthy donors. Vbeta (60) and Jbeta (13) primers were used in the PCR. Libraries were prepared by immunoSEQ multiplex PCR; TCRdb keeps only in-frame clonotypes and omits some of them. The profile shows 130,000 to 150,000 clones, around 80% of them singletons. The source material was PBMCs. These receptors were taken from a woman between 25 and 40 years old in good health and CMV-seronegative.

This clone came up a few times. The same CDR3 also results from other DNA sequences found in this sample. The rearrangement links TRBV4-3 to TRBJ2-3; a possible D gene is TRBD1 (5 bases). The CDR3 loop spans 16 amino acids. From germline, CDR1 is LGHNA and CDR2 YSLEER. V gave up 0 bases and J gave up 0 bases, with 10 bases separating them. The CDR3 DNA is TGCGCCAGCAGCCAAGATCTAGACAGTAGCACAGATACGCAGTATTTT. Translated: CASSQDLDSSTDTQYF.

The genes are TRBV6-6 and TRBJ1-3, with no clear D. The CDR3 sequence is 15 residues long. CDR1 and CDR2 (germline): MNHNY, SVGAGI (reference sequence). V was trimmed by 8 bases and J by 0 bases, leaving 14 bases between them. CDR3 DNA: TGTGCCAGCTGGTTTGGCCTCAGCTCTGGAAACACCATATATTTT. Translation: CASWFGLSSGNTIYF.

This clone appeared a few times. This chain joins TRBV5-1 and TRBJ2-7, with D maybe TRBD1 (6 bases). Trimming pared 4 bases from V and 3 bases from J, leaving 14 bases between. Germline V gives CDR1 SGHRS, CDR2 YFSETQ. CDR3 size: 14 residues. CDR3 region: CASSKTGSFYEQYF. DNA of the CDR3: TGCGCCAGCAGCAAGACAGGATCCTTCTACGAGCAGTACTTC.

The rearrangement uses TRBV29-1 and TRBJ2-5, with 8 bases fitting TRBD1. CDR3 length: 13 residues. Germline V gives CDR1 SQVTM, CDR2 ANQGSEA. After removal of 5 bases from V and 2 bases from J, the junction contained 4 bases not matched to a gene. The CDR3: CSVRQGSQETQYF. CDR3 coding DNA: TGCAGCGTTCGACAGGGGAGTCAAGAGACCCAGTACTTC.

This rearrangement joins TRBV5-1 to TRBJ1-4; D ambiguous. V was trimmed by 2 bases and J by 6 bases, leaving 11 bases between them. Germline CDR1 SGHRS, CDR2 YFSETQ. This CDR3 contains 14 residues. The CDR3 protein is CASSLGFRDEKLFF. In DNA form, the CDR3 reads TGCGCCAGCAGCTTAGGTTTCCGGGATGAAAAACTGTTTTTT.

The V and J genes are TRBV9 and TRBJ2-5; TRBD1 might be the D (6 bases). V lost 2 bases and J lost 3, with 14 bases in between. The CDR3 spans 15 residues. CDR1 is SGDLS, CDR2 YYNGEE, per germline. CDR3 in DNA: TGTGCCAGCAGCGTGACCGGGACACCTAAAGAGACCCAGTACTTC. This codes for CASSVTGTPKETQYF.